This T cell receptor (beta chain) is drawn from a study of shared clonotypes between healthy human individuals. This CDR3 is 13 amino acids long. V was pared by 10 bases and J by 4 bases, with 14 bases between. Germline CDR1 and CDR2: MDHEN and SYDVKM. Nashville, Tennessee was home to all donors, each a Caucasian adult. Sequenced by immunoSEQ multiplex PCR; TCRdb stores in-frame clones only, minus some. Among around 1.4 million clones listed, 98% to 99% were seen once. The chain couples TRBV28 to TRBJ2-1; weak D call: TRBD1 (6 bases). Sequencing was carried out using naive CD4+ T cells sorted from blood. This sample's subset: CD45RA+ positively selected. This sequence originates from a man under 40 in good health. DNA for the CDR3: TGTGCCACGCGACAGGACCTATACAATGAGCAGTTCTTC. It translates to CATRQDLYNEQFF.